These 11 T cell receptor beta chains came from one sample sequenced in a study of blood T cell repertoires in COVID-19. Clones were sequenced by immunoSEQ multiplex PCR, and TCRdb holds only the in-frame ones, with some missing. This repertoire shows more than 200,000 clones, under 90% found once; its top ten account for approximately 1.6%. Sequenced sample: PBMCs or T cells enriched from blood (not recorded which). The receptors here all came from a man aged 40-50 years who had recovered from COVID-19.

The chain carries TRBV30 and TRBJ1-1, with a tentative D call TRBD1 (6 bases). The CDR3 is 12 residues long. V was pared by 4 bases and J by 7 bases, with 13 bases between. CDR1 GTSNPN and CDR2 SVGIG come from the germline V gene (reference sequence). CDR3 sequence (DNA): TGTGCCTGGATGAGGGGGATAAGTGAAGCTTTCTTT. Protein: CAWMRGISEAFF.

The CDR3 reads CAWSGTGVNQPQHF. The CDR3 nucleotides read TGTGCCTGGAGTGGGACAGGGGTGAATCAGCCCCAGCATTTT. The rearrangement joins TRBV30 to TRBJ1-5; 9 bases map to TRBD1. The CDR3 sequence is 14 residues long. Germline CDR1 and CDR2: GTSNPN and SVGIG (reference sequence). V gave up 1 base and J gave up 4 bases; unmatched junction bases: 2.

V and J are TRBV2 and TRBJ1-2, with 8 bases fitting TRBD1. The CDR3 totals 13 residues. V dropped 7 bases and J dropped 7; count of bases not matched to a gene: 8. The V gene's germline CDR1 is SNHLY and CDR2 FYNNEI. The DNA for the CDR3 is TGTGCCAGCATCCGCAGGGGGCAACGTGGCTACACCTTC. Amino acids: CASIRRGQRGYTF.

This clone was seen only a few times. V and J are TRBV5-1 and TRBJ2-5, with 8 bases that match TRBD1. The germline V gene encodes CDR1 SGHRS and CDR2 YFSETQ. The CDR3 totals 14 residues. The trim removed 2 bases at V and 4 bases at J, leaving 4 bases unmatched. The CDR3 here is CASSLGRGLETQYF. The CDR3 DNA sequence: TGCGCCAGCAGCTTAGGCAGGGGGCTAGAGACCCAGTACTTC.

The V and J genes are TRBV29-1 and TRBJ2-1; the D gene is possibly TRBD1 (5 bases). Deletions cut 1 base from V and 7 bases from J, with 11 bases between. The germline gives CDR1 SQVTM, CDR2 ANQGSEA. The CDR3 is 13 residues long. CDR3 DNA: TGCAGCGTTGAAGGTCAGGGTAGTAATGAGCAGTTCTTC. Protein product: CSVEGQGSNEQFF.

About this clone itself: Compared with germline, one end of the junction differs, possibly owing to a read error. The chain carries TRBV7-2 and TRBJ2-3, with 10 bases that match TRBD2. The CDR3 totals 15 residues. Germline CDR1 is SGHTA and CDR2 is FQGNSA. As DNA, the CDR3 is TGTGCCAGCACCTTAGCGGGAGGTGGCACAGATACGCAGTATTTT. Its protein product is CASTLAGGGTDTQYF.

The chain combines TRBV3-1 (or the pseudogene TRBV3-2) with TRBJ1-1; D remains ambiguous. V dropped 2 bases and J dropped 1 base, with 11 bases sitting between them. CDR1 is LGHDT and CDR2 is YNNKEL in the germline V gene (reference sequence). The CDR3 has 15 residues. This CDR3 is CASSQTPESNTEAFF. In DNA, the CDR3 is TGTGCCAGCAGCCAAACGCCGGAGTCGAACACTGAAGCTTTCTTT.

The gene calls are TRBV7-9 and TRBJ1-2; 10 nucleotides line up with TRBD1. Germline V CDR1 and CDR2: SEHNR, FQNEAQ (reference sequence). The CDR3 is 13 residues long. V lost 5 bases to trimming and J lost 8 bases; unmatched junction nucleotides: 5. The CDR3: CASSGTGVGGYTF. The DNA for the CDR3 is TGTGCCAGCAGCGGGACAGGGGTCGGGGGCTACACCTTC. The whole variable domain, filled in from reference TRBV7-9 and TRBJ1-2, reads DTGVSQNPRHKITKRGQNVTFRCDPISEHNRLYWYRQTLGQGPEFLTYFQNEAQLEKSRLLSDRFSAERPKGSFSTLEIQRTEQGDSAMYLCASSGTGVGGYTFGSGTRLTVV.

CDR3: CASSDPTGTRNTEAFF. Here the CDR3 DNA reads TGTGCCAGCAGTGACCCAACCGGGACAAGGAACACTGAAGCTTTCTTT. The chain recombines TRBV6-4 with TRBJ1-1; maybe TRBD1 (6 bases). From germline, CDR1 is MRHNA and CDR2 SNTAGT. V lost 2 bases to trimming and J lost 1 base, with 14 bases between them. CDR3 length: 16 amino acids.

The CDR3 protein is CASNPTGDNSPLHF. The CDR3 nucleotides are TGTGCCAGCAACCCAACAGGGGATAATTCACCCCTCCACTTT. V usage is TRBV6-5 and J usage is TRBJ1-6; 7 nucleotides match TRBD1. The germline V gene has CDR1 MNHEY and CDR2 SVGAGI. V shed 7 bases, J shed 5 bases, and the junction held 5 bases outside the gene matches. This CDR3 spans 14 amino acids.

This clone was counted only a few times. V and J are TRBV4-2 and TRBJ1-5; D not certain. This CDR3 has 13 amino acids. V shed 0 bases and J shed 9 bases, with 9 bases lying between them. Germline V lookup: CDR1 LGHNA, CDR2 YNFKEQ. In DNA form, the CDR3 reads TGTGCCAGCAGCCAAGAGGAGGTAGGGCCCCAGCATTTT. Amino acid sequence: CASSQEEVGPQHF.